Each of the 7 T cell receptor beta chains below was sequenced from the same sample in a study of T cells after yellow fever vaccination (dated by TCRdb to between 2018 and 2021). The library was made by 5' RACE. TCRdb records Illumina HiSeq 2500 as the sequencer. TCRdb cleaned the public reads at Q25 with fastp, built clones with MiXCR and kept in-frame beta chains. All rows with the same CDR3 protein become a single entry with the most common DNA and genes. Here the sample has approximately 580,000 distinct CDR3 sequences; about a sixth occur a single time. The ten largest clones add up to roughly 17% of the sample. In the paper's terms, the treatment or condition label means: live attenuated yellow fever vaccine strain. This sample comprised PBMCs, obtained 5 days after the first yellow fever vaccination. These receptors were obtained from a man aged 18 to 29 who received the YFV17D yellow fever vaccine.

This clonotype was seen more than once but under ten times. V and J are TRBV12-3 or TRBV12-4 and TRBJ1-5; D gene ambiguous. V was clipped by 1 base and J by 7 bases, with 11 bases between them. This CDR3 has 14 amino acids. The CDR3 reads CASSLGEHGQPQHF. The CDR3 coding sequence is TGTGCCAGCAGTTTAGGGGAGCATGGCCAGCCCCAGCATTTT.

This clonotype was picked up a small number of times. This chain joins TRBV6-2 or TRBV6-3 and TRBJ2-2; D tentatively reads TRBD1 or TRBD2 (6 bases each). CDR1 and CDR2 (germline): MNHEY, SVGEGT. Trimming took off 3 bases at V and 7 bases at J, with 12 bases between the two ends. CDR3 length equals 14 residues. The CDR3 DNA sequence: TGTGCCAGCAGTTATCGGGGGCTCGGCGGGGAGCTGTTTTTT. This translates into CASSYRGLGGELFF.

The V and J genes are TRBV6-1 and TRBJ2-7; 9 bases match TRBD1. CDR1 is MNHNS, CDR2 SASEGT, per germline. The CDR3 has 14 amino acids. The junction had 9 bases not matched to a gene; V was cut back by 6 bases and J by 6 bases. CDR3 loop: CASRPRDRESEQYV. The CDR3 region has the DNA TGTGCCAGCAGACCCCGGGACAGGGAAAGCGAGCAGTACGTC.

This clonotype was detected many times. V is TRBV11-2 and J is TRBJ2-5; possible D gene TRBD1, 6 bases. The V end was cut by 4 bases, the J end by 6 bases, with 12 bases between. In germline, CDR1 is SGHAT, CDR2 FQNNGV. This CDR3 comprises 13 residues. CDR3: CASSYQQGQTQYF. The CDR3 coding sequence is TGTGCCAGCAGCTACCAACAGGGACAGACCCAGTACTTC. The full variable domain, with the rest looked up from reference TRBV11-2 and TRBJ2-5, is EAGVAQSPRYKIIEKRQSVAFWCNPISGHATLYWYQQILGQGPKLLIQFQNNGVVDDSQLPKDRFSAERLKGVDSTLKIQPAKLEDSAVYLCASSYQQGQTQYFGPGTRLLVL.

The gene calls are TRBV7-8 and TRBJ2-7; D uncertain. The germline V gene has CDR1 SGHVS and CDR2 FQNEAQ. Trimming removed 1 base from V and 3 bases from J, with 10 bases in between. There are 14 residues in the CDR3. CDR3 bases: TGTGCCAGCAGCTTAGGAGAGGTTAACTACGAGCAGTACTTC. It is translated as CASSLGEVNYEQYF. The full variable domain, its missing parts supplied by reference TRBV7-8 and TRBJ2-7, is GAGVSQSPRYKVAKRGQDVALRCDPISGHVSLFWYQQALGQGPEFLTYFQNEAQLDKSGLPSDRFFAERPEGSVSTLKIQRTQQEDSAVYLCASSLGEVNYEQYFGPGTRLTVT.

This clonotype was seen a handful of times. This CDR3 reads CASRDRLYTGELFF. For the CDR3, the DNA is TGTGCCAGCAGGGACAGACTATACACCGGGGAGCTGTTTTTT. The chain uses TRBV7-8 and TRBJ2-2; a weak D match, TRBD1 (6 bases). The V and J ends lost 6 bases and 3 bases respectively, with 11 bases between them. Germline V gives CDR1 SGHVS, CDR2 FQNEAQ. This CDR3 has 14 residues.

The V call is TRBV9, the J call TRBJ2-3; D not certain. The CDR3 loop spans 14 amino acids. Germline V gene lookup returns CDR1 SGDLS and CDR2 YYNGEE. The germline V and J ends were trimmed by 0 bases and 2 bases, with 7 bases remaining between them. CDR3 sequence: CASSVATSTDTQYF. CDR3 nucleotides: TGTGCCAGCAGCGTAGCTACTTCCACAGATACGCAGTATTTT. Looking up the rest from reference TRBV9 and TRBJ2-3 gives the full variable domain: DSGVTQTPKHLITATGQRVTLRCSPRSGDLSVYWYQQSLDQGLQFLIQYYNGEERAKGNILERFSAQQFPDLHSELNLSSLELGDSALYFCASSVATSTDTQYFGPGTRLTVL.